The source of this T cell receptor (beta chain) is a study of vaccination effects on CD4 cells after COVID-19. Whole-study results and caveats: There was only 1 of 255 vaccine-induced clones in healthy vaccinees that cross-reacted with common cold coronaviruses. Clones that were induced by infection or by vaccine showed marked contraction late after vaccination.

Details on this clone: What it binds is not known.

CD4+ T cells specific for antigen were expanded with viral peptide pools by the ViraFEST assay before sequencing. An approximately ten-day culture period preceded the isolation of CD4+ T cells. According to the study, vaccine recipients showed no prior SARS-CoV-2 infection and negative nucleocapsid antibodies. Each culture had half its medium swapped for IL-2 medium on days 3 and 7. The CDR3 runs to 13 residues. In germline, CDR1 is LNHNV, CDR2 YYDKDF (reference sequence). V was cut by 5 bases and J by 0 bases, with 5 bases left in between. Sequencing was performed with immunoSEQ multiplex PCR; in TCRdb, only in-frame clones are kept and a portion is missing. This sample yields around 68,000 clones, of which roughly 80% are seen a single time; 12% belongs to the top ten.

The chain is built from TRBV15 and TRBJ1-5; no clear D. This sequence was found in a human donor who received a COVID-19 vaccine. The sample was CD4+ T cells from PBMCs cultured with SARS-CoV-2 spike peptides, taken before COVID-19 vaccination. In nucleotides, the CDR3 is TGTGCCACCAGCGGCCTTAGCAATCAGCCCCAGCATTTT. It translates to CATSGLSNQPQHF.